Each of the 30 T cell receptor beta chains below was sequenced from the same sample in a study of blood T cells in healthy people across ages. Sample-barcoded 5' priming and a J-beta primer mix drove a second PCR of roughly 7 to 11 cycles. A single record per CDR3 protein comes from TCRdb applying MiXCR to the 5' RACE reads. The sample shows roughly 1.6 million distinct CDR3 sequences, 30% to 40% of them seen only once. Specimen: blood. These receptors all come from a woman between 25 and 40 years old in good health.

As concerns this clonotype: The likely explanation is a read error, given a far larger clone one base away. J is TRBJ2-7 and V is TRBV12-3 or TRBV12-4, with 7 nucleotides matching TRBD2. Trimming removed 4 bases from V and 0 bases from J; junction bases left unmatched: 3. This CDR3 contains 14 residues. DNA of the CDR3: TGTGCCAGCAGTTGGGGGGGGGACTCCTACGAGCAGTACTTC. Translating it yields CASSWGGDSYEQYF.

This clonotype was found a few times. The genes are TRBV29-1 and TRBJ2-7, with 9 bases that match TRBD1. This CDR3 has 13 amino acids. Losses at the gene ends were 6 bases for V and 6 bases for J; bases not matched to a gene: 9. Germline loops: CDR1 SQVTM, CDR2 ANQGSEA. CDR3: CSVPGQGFSEQYF. CDR3 in DNA: TGCAGCGTACCGGGACAGGGCTTTTCCGAGCAGTACTTC.

This chain joins TRBV6-6 and TRBJ2-2; TRBD1 matches 9 bases. The germline V gene encodes CDR1 MNHNY and CDR2 SVGAGI (reference sequence). This CDR3 spans 15 amino acids. Trimming cost V 6 bases and J 7 bases; bases outside gene matches: 9. CDR3 protein: CASSRTGGGGGELFF. In DNA, the CDR3 is TGTGCCAGCAGCAGAACAGGGGGCGGGGGCGGGGAGCTGTTTTTT.

The gene calls are TRBV28 and TRBJ2-4; 9 positions agree with TRBD2. With 5 bases clipped from V and 2 bases from J, the junction kept 10 bases outside the gene matches. The CDR3 totals 17 residues. Germline V gives CDR1 MDHEN, CDR2 SYDVKM. The CDR3 region has the DNA TGTGCCAGCAGTCCGTTCTGGCGGGAGGGGACCAAAAACATTCAGTACTTC. This translates into CASSPFWREGTKNIQYF.

The V and J genes are TRBV6-2 or TRBV6-3 and TRBJ2-3; D remains unclear. CDR1 MNHEY and CDR2 SVGEGT come from the germline V gene. Trimming pared 7 bases from V and 5 bases from J, leaving 7 bases between. This CDR3 has 11 amino acids. Written as DNA, the CDR3 is TGTGCCAGCACGGACCGAGATACGCAGTATTTT. Its protein is CASTDRDTQYF.

A word on this clonotype: Just one base apart from a much larger clone, this may be a read error. This sequence joins TRBV27 and TRBJ2-3; TRBD1 matches at 9 bases. The J segment lost 6 bases and the V segment lost 8 bases, leaving 9 bases of the junction unmatched. The V gene's germline CDR1 is MNHEY and CDR2 SMNVEV (reference sequence). CDR3 length equals 14 residues. CDR3 bases: TGTGCCAGCGGTCCGGACAGGGGAGAGGATACGCAGTATTTT. This sequence encodes CASGPDRGEDTQYF.

This clonotype was observed a handful of times. The chain uses TRBV6-2 or TRBV6-3 and TRBJ2-5, with a tentative D call TRBD2 (7 bases). This CDR3 is 15 amino acids long. V lost 7 bases and J 3 bases, leaving 18 bases between the germline ends. The V gene's germline CDR1 is MNHEY and CDR2 SVGEGT. CDR3 loop: CASILPGGGEETQYF. In nucleotides, the CDR3 is TGTGCCAGCATCCTCCCGGGGGGCGGGGAAGAGACCCAGTACTTC.

Notes on this clonotype: Germline is not matched at one junction end, which may reflect a read error. The rearrangement joins TRBV7-8 to TRBJ1-6; a possible D gene is TRBD1 (5 bases). Germline CDR1 is SGHVS and CDR2 is FQNEAQ. The CDR3 consists of 16 residues. Here the CDR3 reads CASSLEGSHSLPALHF. For the CDR3, the DNA is TGTGCGAGCAGCTTAGAGGGGTCCCACAGCCTCCCAGCCCTCCACTTT. Full variable domain (remainder filled in from reference TRBV7-8 and TRBJ1-6): GAGVSQSPRYKVAKRGQDVALRCDPISGHVSLFWYQQALGQGPEFLTYFQNEAQLDKSGLPSDRFFAERPEGSVSTLKIQRTQQEDSAVYLCASSLEGSHSLPALHFGNGTRLTVT.

J is TRBJ1-6 and V is TRBV12-3 or TRBV12-4, with D perhaps matching TRBD1 (6 bases). Trimming took off 7 bases at V and 12 bases at J, with 19 bases between the two ends. This CDR3 contains 14 residues. The CDR3: CASTYGNRGGPLHF. CDR3 DNA sequence: TGTGCCAGCACCTACGGGAACAGAGGGGGACCCCTCCACTTT.

The chain couples TRBV6-6 to TRBJ2-1; TRBD2 matches 7 bases. Germline values: CDR1 MNHNY, CDR2 SVGAGI (reference sequence). The CDR3 is 15 amino acids. With V trimmed by 5 bases and J by 3 bases, 7 bases remained unmatched. The CDR3 bases are TGTGCCAGCAGTCCGGGACTACAGTACTACAATGAGCAGTTCTTC. Translation: CASSPGLQYYNEQFF.

The J gene is TRBJ2-2, the V gene TRBV7-3; 9 bases fit TRBD1. V gave up 5 bases and J gave up 7 bases; unmatched junction bases: 8. The germline CDR1 and CDR2 sequences are SGHTA and FQGTGA. CDR3 size: 15 residues. The CDR3 loop reads CASSLAGTGHGELFF. The CDR3 nucleotides read TGTGCCAGCAGCCTCGCCGGGACAGGGCACGGGGAGCTGTTTTTT.

The chain uses TRBV6-1 and TRBJ2-1; TRBD2 matches 13 bases. The ends lost 6 bases at V and 9 bases at J; junction bases unmatched: 8. Germline loops: CDR1 MNHNS, CDR2 SASEGT. The CDR3 loop spans 15 amino acids. As DNA, the CDR3 is TGTGCCAGCAGGGGACTAGCGGGACGGAGGGTTGAGCAGTTCTTC. Protein sequence: CASRGLAGRRVEQFF.

The rearrangement links TRBV27 to TRBJ2-2; perhaps TRBD2 as D (5 bases). There are 14 residues in the CDR3. V was cut by 3 bases and J by 5 bases, with 10 bases left in between. The germline CDR1 and CDR2 sequences are MNHEY and SMNVEV (reference sequence). CDR3 nucleotides: TGTGCCAGCAGTTTTACTAGAGATACCGGGGAGCTGTTTTTT. It specifies CASSFTRDTGELFF.

V and J are TRBV3-1 and TRBJ2-3, with a possible D match to TRBD2 (6 bases). The V gene lost 4 bases and the J gene lost 7 bases, with 18 bases spanning the gap. The CDR3 covers 15 residues. Germline values: CDR1 LGHDT, CDR2 YNNKEL (reference sequence). CDR3 DNA: TGTGCCAGCAGCCCCCGCGGGGATGGCAAGTATACGCAGTATTTT. As protein: CASSPRGDGKYTQYF.

Concerning this clonotype itself: Germline is not matched at one junction end, which may reflect a read error. The V and J genes are TRBV28 and TRBJ2-7; D not certain. The CDR3 has 15 residues. Looked up from germline, CDR1 is MDHEN and CDR2 is SYDVKM. Here the CDR3 reads CASCLIDKSSYEQYF. CDR3 DNA sequence: TGTGCCAGCTGTTTGATCGACAAGAGCTCCTACGAGCAGTACTTC.

The chain uses TRBV6-1 and TRBJ1-4; possibly TRBD1 for D (5 bases). The germline V gene encodes CDR1 MNHNS and CDR2 SASEGT. The CDR3 is 14 residues long. Trimming cost V 5 bases and J 8 bases, with 15 bases left between them. The CDR3 coding sequence is TGTGCCAGCAGTCCCTTGGGTGGGGACGAAAAACTGTTTTTT. Protein: CASSPLGGDEKLFF.

This clonotype has more than one count but fewer than ten. The chain recombines TRBV20-1 with TRBJ2-1; TRBD2 matches 9 bases. This CDR3 is 14 amino acids long. V lost 5 bases to trimming and J lost 5 bases; unmatched junction nucleotides: 7. CDR1 DFQATT and CDR2 SNEGSKA come from the germline V gene (reference sequence). The CDR3 DNA is TGCAGTGCTTTAGCGGGAGATGGAGACAATGAGCAGTTCTTC. Amino acid sequence: CSALAGDGDNEQFF.

This chain connects TRBV30 to TRBJ1-5, with a possible D match to TRBD1 (6 bases). Germline V gene sequence: CDR1 GTSNPN, CDR2 SVGIG (reference sequence). The CDR3 covers 15 residues. Trimming stripped 0 bases from V and 6 bases from J, with 15 bases between. The CDR3 bases are TGTGCCTGGAGTGTACTAGCAGGGGACCGTCAGCCCCAGCATTTT. This sequence encodes CAWSVLAGDRQPQHF.

This clonotype was counted many times. V and J are TRBV4-1 and TRBJ2-5; tentative D call: TRBD1 (6 bases). Germline V gives CDR1 MGHRA, CDR2 YSYEKL. The CDR3 covers 12 residues. V lost 2 bases and J lost 5, with 6 bases in between. The CDR3 DNA is TGCGCCAGCAGCCAAACAGGGGAGACCCAGTACTTC. Translated, it gives CASSQTGETQYF.

The genes are TRBV6-4 and TRBJ2-1; 14 nucleotides line up with TRBD2. Trimming cost V 8 bases and J 7 bases; bases outside gene matches: 10. Germline V lookup: CDR1 MRHNA, CDR2 SNTAGT. The CDR3 covers 16 residues. CDR3 in amino acids: CASCRPGLAGGNEQFF. CDR3 DNA sequence: TGTGCCAGCTGCCGCCCAGGACTAGCGGGAGGAAATGAGCAGTTCTTC.

The gene calls are TRBV11-2 and TRBJ1-2, with 9 bases fitting TRBD1. The CDR3 consists of 15 residues. The germline V gene has CDR1 SGHAT and CDR2 FQNNGV. V shed 1 base, J shed 1 base, and the junction held 1 base outside the gene matches. The CDR3 region is CASSLGTGDNYGYTF. In nucleotides, the CDR3 is TGTGCCAGCAGCTTAGGGACAGGGGATAACTATGGCTACACCTTC.

V gene TRBV12-3 or TRBV12-4 combines with J gene TRBJ2-5; the D gene is possibly TRBD1 (6 bases). Trimming pared 10 bases from V and 11 bases from J, leaving 20 bases between. This CDR3 contains 12 residues. CDR3 in DNA: TGTGCCAACACCCTAGGGGGAGAAGAGCAGTACTTC. This gives the protein CANTLGGEEQYF.

This rearrangement joins TRBV18 to TRBJ1-4; D possibly corresponds to TRBD1 (6 bases). Looked up from germline, CDR1 is KGHSH and CDR2 is LQKENI. The CDR3 has 14 residues. Trimming took off 1 base at V and 8 bases at J, with 11 bases between the two ends. For the CDR3, the DNA is TGTGCCAGCTCACCACTCAGGGGTCCGGAAAAACTGTTTTTT. It is translated as CASSPLRGPEKLFF.

The chain recombines TRBV20-1 with TRBJ1-1; D gene uncertain. The length of the CDR3 is 14 residues. V gave up 3 bases and J gave up 0 bases, with 11 bases separating them. In germline, CDR1 is DFQATT, CDR2 SNEGSKA (reference sequence). The CDR3 DNA reads as TGCAGTGCTAGCGTAGGGCTTATGAACACTGAAGCTTTCTTT. It translates to CSASVGLMNTEAFF.

This chain connects TRBV6-6 to TRBJ2-3, with 7 bases that match TRBD1. There are 14 residues in the CDR3. Germline V gives CDR1 MNHNY, CDR2 SVGAGI (reference sequence). J lost 0 bases, V lost 8 bases, and 5 bases had no gene match. CDR3 in DNA: TGTGCCAGCGACCGGGACAGTAGCACAGATACGCAGTATTTT. Encoded protein: CASDRDSSTDTQYF.

This clonotype occurred many times. This chain links TRBV7-6 with TRBJ1-6, with D uncertain. V was cut by 10 bases and J by 5 bases, with 9 bases left in between. CDR1 and CDR2 (germline): SGHVS, FNYEAQ. The CDR3 is 12 residues long. Here the CDR3 DNA reads TGTGCCAACAAACGGGATAATTCACCCCTCCACTTT. The encoded protein is CANKRDNSPLHF.

This clonotype was observed at least ten times. The rearrangement joins TRBV29-1 to TRBJ2-5; perhaps TRBD2 as D (5 bases). Trimming removed 6 bases from V and 5 bases from J, with 19 bases in between. CDR3 size: 14 residues. Germline CDR1 and CDR2: SQVTM and ANQGSEA. Here the CDR3 DNA reads TGCAGCGTCGGTGTAGGTTTTAGGAGGGAGACCCAGTACTTC. It encodes CSVGVGFRRETQYF.

The gene calls are TRBV20-1 and TRBJ1-1, with D maybe TRBD1 (6 bases). Germline CDR1 reads DFQATT; CDR2 reads SNEGSKA (reference sequence). V was clipped by 4 bases and J by 4 bases, with 13 bases between them. The CDR3 spans 13 residues. CDR3 coding DNA: TGCAGTGCTATAGACGGAGGGGGCACTGAAGCTTTCTTT. Residues: CSAIDGGGTEAFF.

J is TRBJ2-5 and V is TRBV29-1, with 7 bases identical to TRBD2. The closer fit of TRBJ2-7 to the DNA end suggests the J call may be wrong. Per germline, CDR1 SQVTM and CDR2 ANQGSEA. This CDR3 region has 13 residues. CDR3 in DNA: TGCAGCGTGGGGGGGGGAGACTACATCGAGCAGTACTTC. Translated: CSVGGGDYIEQYF.

The chain is built from TRBV20-1 and TRBJ2-7, with TRBD1 as a possible D gene (5 bases). The V end lost 6 bases, the J end lost 1 base, and 13 bases lay between the germline ends. CDR1 DFQATT and CDR2 SNEGSKA come from the germline V gene (reference sequence). The CDR3 contains 13 residues. The CDR3: CSARGPESYEQYF. DNA of the CDR3: TGCAGTGCAAGGGGCCCCGAATCCTACGAGCAGTACTTC.